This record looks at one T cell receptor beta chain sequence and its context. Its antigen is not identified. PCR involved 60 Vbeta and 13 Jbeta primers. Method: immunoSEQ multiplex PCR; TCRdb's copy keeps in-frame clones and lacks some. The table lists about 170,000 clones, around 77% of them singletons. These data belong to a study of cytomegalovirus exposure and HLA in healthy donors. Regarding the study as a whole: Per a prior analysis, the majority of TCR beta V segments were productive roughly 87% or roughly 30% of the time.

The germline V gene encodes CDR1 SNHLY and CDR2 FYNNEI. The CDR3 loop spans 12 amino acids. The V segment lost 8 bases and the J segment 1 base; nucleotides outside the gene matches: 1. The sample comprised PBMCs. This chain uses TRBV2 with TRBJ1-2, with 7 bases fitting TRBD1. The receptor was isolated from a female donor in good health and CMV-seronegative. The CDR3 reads CASGDSNYGYTF. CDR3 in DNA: TGTGCCAGCGGGGACAGTAACTATGGCTACACCTTC.